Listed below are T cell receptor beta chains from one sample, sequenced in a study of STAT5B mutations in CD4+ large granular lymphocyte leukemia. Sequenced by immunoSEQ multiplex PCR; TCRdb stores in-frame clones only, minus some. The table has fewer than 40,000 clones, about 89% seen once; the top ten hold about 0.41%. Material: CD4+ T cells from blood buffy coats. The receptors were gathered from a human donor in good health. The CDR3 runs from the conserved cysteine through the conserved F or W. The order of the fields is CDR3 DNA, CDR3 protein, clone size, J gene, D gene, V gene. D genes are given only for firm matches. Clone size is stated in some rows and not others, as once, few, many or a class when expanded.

CDR3 DNA: TGTGCCAGCAGCGGATATAGAGGGAGGGACACTGAAGCTTTCTTT; CDR3 protein: CASSGYRGRDTEAFF; clone size: -; J gene: TRBJ1-1; D gene: -; V gene: TRBV7-8
CDR3 DNA: TGTGCCAGCAGTTTCAGGGGGACAGGGGGCCTTCGTGGGTACGAGCAGTACTTC; CDR3 protein: CASSFRGTGGLRGYEQYF; clone size: -; J gene: TRBJ2-7; D gene: TRBD1; V gene: TRBV28
CDR3 DNA: TGCGCCAGCAGTGACCCAAGACAGGGGCGGACAGATACGCAGTATTTT; CDR3 protein: CASSDPRQGRTDTQYF; clone size: -; J gene: TRBJ2-3; D gene: TRBD1; V gene: TRBV10-2
CDR3 DNA: TGTGCCAGCAGCTGGGGTGGCGGGAGCTCCTACAATGAGCAGTTCTTC; CDR3 protein: CASSWGGGSSYNEQFF; clone size: -; J gene: TRBJ2-1; D gene: TRBD2; V gene: TRBV7-8
CDR3 DNA: TGTGCCAGTTCTAAAGCTTTCTTT; CDR3 protein: CASSKAFF; clone size: -; J gene: TRBJ1-1; D gene: -; V gene: TRBV19
CDR3 DNA: TGTGCCAGCAGTCCCCTTCAGGGGAGCGAGACCCAGTACTTC; CDR3 protein: CASSPLQGSETQYF; clone size: -; J gene: TRBJ2-5; D gene: -; V gene: TRBV6-1
CDR3 DNA: TGTGCCAGCAGCTTATGGACTAGCGGGTTCGTGAATGAGCAGTTCTTC; CDR3 protein: CASSLWTSGFVNEQFF; clone size: -; J gene: TRBJ2-1; D gene: TRBD2; V gene: TRBV7-9
CDR3 DNA: TGTGCCAGCAGTTACCCCGGACAGGGAGGATCCTACGAGCAGTACTTC; CDR3 protein: CASSYPGQGGSYEQYF; clone size: -; J gene: TRBJ2-7; D gene: TRBD1; V gene: TRBV6-6
CDR3 DNA: TGCGCCAGCAGCTTGGTTCAGGGGACCGGCTATGGCTACACCTTC; CDR3 protein: CASSLVQGTGYGYTF; clone size: few; J gene: TRBJ1-2; D gene: -; V gene: TRBV5-1
CDR3 DNA: TGTGCCAGCAGCCCAAGATGGAATAGCAATCAGCCCCAGCATTTT; CDR3 protein: CASSPRWNSNQPQHF; clone size: -; J gene: TRBJ1-5; D gene: -; V gene: TRBV4-2
CDR3 DNA: TGTGCCAGCAGTTACTCGAACACTGAAGCTTTCTTT; CDR3 protein: CASSYSNTEAFF; clone size: -; J gene: TRBJ1-1; D gene: -; V gene: TRBV6-5
CDR3 DNA: TGTGCCAGCAGCTCCCGGGCAGCAGGGATCACAGATACGCAGTATTTT; CDR3 protein: CASSSRAAGITDTQYF; clone size: -; J gene: TRBJ2-3; D gene: -; V gene: TRBV7-2